Below are 5 T cell receptor beta chains sequenced from a single sample in a study of blood T cell repertoires in COVID-19. The data were produced by immunoSEQ multiplex PCR, yet TCRdb's version contains in-frame clones alone and is incomplete. The sample lists about 87,000 clones; around 85% were seen once. The sample consisted of peripheral blood. Source of these receptors: a woman of 80 years or more with COVID-19, enrolled during active disease.

Only a few counts were recorded for this clone. The chain combines TRBV6-5 with TRBJ1-3; D unresolved. Trimming pared 4 bases from V and 0 bases from J, leaving 13 bases between. Germline loops: CDR1 MNHEY, CDR2 SVGAGI. CDR3 length equals 16 residues. The CDR3 sequence is CASSSVTPSSGNTIYF. CDR3 bases: TGTGCCAGCAGTTCGGTAACGCCGAGCTCTGGAAACACCATATATTTT.

This sequence joins TRBV5-1 and TRBJ2-1; D may be TRBD1 (5 bases). Germline CDR1 and CDR2: SGHRS and YFSETQ. Trimming shortened V by 4 bases and J by 8 bases, and 16 bases separated the two germline ends. The CDR3 extends over 14 amino acids. The CDR3 here is CASSPQDLGDEQFF. In DNA form, the CDR3 reads TGCGCCAGCAGCCCACAGGATCTGGGCGATGAGCAGTTCTTC.

The CDR3 nucleotides are TGTGCCAGCAGACCGATTAGCGGGCGAGGTTGGGAGACCCAGTACTTC. Amino acid sequence: CASRPISGRGWETQYF. The chain employs TRBV2 and TRBJ2-5; 7 bases align to TRBD2. There are 16 residues in the CDR3. V lost 6 bases, J lost 5 bases, and 15 bases stayed unmatched. Germline V gene lookup returns CDR1 SNHLY and CDR2 FYNNEI.

CDR3 region: CAWRNRDSSFF. In DNA form, the CDR3 reads TGTGCCTGGAGGAACCGGGACTCCTCATTCTTC. The genes are TRBV30 and TRBJ2-1; possible D gene TRBD2, 6 bases. The CDR3 runs 11 residues. The V and J ends lost 3 bases and 16 bases respectively, with 16 bases between them. Germline CDR1 GTSNPN, CDR2 SVGIG (reference sequence). Full variable domain (rest looked up from reference TRBV30 and TRBJ2-1): SQTIHQWPATLVQPVGSPLSLECTVEGTSNPNLYWYRQAAGRGLQLLFYSVGIGQISSEVPQNLSASRPQDRQFILSSKKLLLSDSGFYLCAWRNRDSSFFGPGTRLTVL.

The J gene is TRBJ1-6, the V gene TRBV7-3; unclear D gene. Germline CDR1 reads SGHTA; CDR2 reads FQGTGA. This CDR3 has 16 amino acids. The V gene lost 2 bases and the J gene lost 2 bases, with 10 bases spanning the gap. The CDR3 loop reads CASSLGPLAYNSPLHF. CDR3 in DNA: TGTGCCAGCAGCTTAGGCCCCCTTGCCTATAATTCACCCCTCCACTTT. The variable domain in full, with the rest retrieved from reference TRBV7-3 and TRBJ1-6, is GAGVSQTPSNKVTEKGKYVELRCDPISGHTALYWYRQSLGQGPEFLIYFQGTGAADDSGLPNDRFFAVRPEGSVSTLKIQRTERGDSAVYLCASSLGPLAYNSPLHFGNGTRLTVT.